This T cell receptor (beta chain) originates from a study of CXCR3-negative and CXCR3-positive naive CD8 T cells. The libraries of TRB cDNA were constructed through 5' RACE using UMI labels. Reanalyzing the 5' RACE reads, TCRdb keeps one entry per CDR3 protein, without DNA. The data include tens of thousands of distinct CDR3 sequences; the top ten clones carry over 8.5%. The TCR sequence derives from a human donor in good health. Some clones in this sample may be carry-over from other donors' samples. Sequencing used memory CD8+ T cells from blood.

The CDR3 sequence is CSADAPTGARDYEQYF. The J gene is TRBJ2-7, the V gene TRBV20-1; TCRdb outputs TRBD1, but without DNA this stays unchecked. CDR1 and CDR2 from the germline V gene are DFQATT and SNEGSKA (reference sequence). The CDR3 is made up of 16 amino acids.